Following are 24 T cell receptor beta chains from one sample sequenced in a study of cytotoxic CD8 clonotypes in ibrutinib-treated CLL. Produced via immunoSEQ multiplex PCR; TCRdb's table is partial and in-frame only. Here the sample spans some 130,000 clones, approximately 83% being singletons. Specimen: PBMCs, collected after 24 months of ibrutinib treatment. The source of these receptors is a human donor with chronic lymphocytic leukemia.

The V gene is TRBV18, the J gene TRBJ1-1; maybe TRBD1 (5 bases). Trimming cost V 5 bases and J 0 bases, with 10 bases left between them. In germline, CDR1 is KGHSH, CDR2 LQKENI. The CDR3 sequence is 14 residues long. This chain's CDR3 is CASSFEGLNTEAFF. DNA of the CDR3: TGTGCCAGCTCATTCGAGGGGTTGAACACTGAAGCTTTCTTT. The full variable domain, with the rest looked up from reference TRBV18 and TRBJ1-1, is NAGVMQNPRHLVRRRGQEARLRCSPMKGHSHVYWYRQLPEEGLKFMVYLQKENIIDESGMPKERFSAEFPKEGPSILRIQQVVRGDSAAYFCASSFEGLNTEAFFGQGTRLTVV.

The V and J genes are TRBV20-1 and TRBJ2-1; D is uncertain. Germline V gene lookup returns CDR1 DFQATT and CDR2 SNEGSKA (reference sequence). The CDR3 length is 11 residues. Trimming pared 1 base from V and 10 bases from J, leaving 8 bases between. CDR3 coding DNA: TGCAGTGCTAGAGGGGTAAGGGAGCAGTTCTTC. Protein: CSARGVREQFF.

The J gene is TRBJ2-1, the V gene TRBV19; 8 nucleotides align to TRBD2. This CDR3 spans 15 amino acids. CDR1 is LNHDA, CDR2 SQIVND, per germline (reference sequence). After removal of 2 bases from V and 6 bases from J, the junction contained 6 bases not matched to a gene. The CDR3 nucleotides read TGTGCCAGTAGTATACGAAGCGGGAGACCCAATGAGCAGTTCTTC. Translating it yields CASSIRSGRPNEQFF.

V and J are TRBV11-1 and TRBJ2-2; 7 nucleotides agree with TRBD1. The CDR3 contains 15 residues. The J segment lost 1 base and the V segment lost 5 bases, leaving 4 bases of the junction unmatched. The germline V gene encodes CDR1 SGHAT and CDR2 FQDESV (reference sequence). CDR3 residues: CASSTRQGNTGELFF. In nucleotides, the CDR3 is TGTGCCAGCAGCACCAGACAGGGGAACACCGGGGAGCTGTTTTTT.

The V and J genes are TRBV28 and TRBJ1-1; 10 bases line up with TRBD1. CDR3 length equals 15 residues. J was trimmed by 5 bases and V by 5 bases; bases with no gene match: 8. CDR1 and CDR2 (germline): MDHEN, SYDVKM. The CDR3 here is CASSPTGQGGTEAFF. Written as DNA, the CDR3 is TGTGCCAGCAGTCCAACCGGACAGGGGGGGACTGAAGCTTTCTTT.

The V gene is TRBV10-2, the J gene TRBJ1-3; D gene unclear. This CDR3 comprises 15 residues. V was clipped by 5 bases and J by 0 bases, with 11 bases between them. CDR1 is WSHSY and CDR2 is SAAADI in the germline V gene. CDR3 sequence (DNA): TGCGCCAGCAGTTCTGGACGGACCTCTGGAAACACCATATATTTT. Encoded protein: CASSSGRTSGNTIYF.

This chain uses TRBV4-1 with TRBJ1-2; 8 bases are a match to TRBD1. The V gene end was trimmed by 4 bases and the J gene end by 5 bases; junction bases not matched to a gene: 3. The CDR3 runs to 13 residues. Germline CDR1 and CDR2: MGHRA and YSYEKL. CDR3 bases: TGCGCCAGCAGCCCGACAGGGGATTATGGCTACACCTTC. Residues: CASSPTGDYGYTF.

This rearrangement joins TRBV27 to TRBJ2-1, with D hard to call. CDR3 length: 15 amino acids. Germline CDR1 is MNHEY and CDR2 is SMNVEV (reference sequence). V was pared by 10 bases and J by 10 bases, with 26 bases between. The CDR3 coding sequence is TGTGCCACCTATATTCTCCGACCTAATAGTTGGGAGCAGTTCTTC. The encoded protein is CATYILRPNSWEQFF.

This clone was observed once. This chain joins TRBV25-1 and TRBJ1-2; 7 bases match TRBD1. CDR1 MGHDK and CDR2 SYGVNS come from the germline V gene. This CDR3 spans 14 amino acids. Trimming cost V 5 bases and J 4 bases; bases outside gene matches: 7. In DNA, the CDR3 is TGTGCCAGCAGTCCTAATGACAGGGCCTATGGCTACACCTTC. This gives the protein CASSPNDRAYGYTF.

CDR3 sequence reads: CASRPVAGSETQYF. The DNA for the CDR3 is TGTGCCAGTAGGCCAGTAGCGGGATCAGAGACCCAGTACTTC. The rearrangement links TRBV19 to TRBJ2-5; 8 bases align to TRBD2. Germline loops: CDR1 LNHDA, CDR2 SQIVND (reference sequence). The CDR3 loop spans 14 amino acids. With V trimmed by 6 bases and J by 4 bases, 7 bases remained unmatched.

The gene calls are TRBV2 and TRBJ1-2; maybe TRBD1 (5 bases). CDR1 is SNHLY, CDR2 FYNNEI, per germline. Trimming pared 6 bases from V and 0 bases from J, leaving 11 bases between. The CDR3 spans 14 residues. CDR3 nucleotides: TGTGCCAGCAGGCTCGACAGATCTAACTATGGCTACACCTTC. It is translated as CASRLDRSNYGYTF. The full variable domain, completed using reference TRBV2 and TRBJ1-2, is EPEVTQTPSHQVTQMGQEVILRCVPISNHLYFYWYRQILGQKVEFLVSFYNNEISEKSEIFDDQFSVERPDGSNFTLKIRSTKLEDSAMYFCASRLDRSNYGYTFGSGTRLTVV.

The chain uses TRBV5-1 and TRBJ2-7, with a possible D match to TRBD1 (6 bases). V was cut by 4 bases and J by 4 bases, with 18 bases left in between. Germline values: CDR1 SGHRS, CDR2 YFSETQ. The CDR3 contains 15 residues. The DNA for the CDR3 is TGCGCCAGCAGCGCCCGGGACACAACAACATACGAGCAGTACTTC. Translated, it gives CASSARDTTTYEQYF.

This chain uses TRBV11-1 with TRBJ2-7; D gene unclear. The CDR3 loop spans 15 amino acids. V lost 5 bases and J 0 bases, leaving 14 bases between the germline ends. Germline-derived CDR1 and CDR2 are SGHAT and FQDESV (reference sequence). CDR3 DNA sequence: TGTGCCAGCAGCCCAGACCGGACGGTCTCCTACGAGCAGTACTTC. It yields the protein CASSPDRTVSYEQYF.

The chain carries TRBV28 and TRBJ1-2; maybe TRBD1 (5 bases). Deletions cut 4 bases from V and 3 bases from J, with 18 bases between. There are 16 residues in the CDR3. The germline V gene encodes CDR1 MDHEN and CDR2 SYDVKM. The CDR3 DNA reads TGTGCCAGCAGTTCACTCCATGGGGGGGTGGACTATGGCTACACCTTC. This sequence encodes CASSSLHGGVDYGYTF.

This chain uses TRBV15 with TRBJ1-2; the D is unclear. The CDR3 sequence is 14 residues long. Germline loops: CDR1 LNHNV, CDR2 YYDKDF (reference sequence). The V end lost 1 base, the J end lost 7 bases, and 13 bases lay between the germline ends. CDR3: CATSRVPGSAGYTF. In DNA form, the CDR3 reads TGTGCCACCAGCAGAGTTCCGGGGAGTGCTGGCTACACCTTC.

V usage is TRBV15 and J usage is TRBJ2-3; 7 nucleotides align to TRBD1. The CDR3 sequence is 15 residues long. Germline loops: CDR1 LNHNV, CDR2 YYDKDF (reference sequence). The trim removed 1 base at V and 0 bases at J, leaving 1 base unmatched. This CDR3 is CATSRGGQSTDTQYF. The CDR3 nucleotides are TGTGCCACCAGCAGAGGGGGACAGAGCACAGATACGCAGTATTTT.

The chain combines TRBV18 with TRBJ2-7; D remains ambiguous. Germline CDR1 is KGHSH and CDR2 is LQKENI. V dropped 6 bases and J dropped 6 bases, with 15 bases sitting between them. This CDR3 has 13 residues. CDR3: CASSPQTEAEQYF. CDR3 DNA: TGTGCCAGCTCGCCGCAAACCGAGGCCGAGCAGTACTTC.

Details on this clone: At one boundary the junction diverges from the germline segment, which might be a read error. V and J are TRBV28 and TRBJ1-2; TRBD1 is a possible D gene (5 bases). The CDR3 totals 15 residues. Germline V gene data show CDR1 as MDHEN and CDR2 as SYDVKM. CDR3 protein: CASSLFQPGEGRQAF. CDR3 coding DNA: TGTGCCAGCAGTTTATTTCAACCGGGGGAAGGCAGGCAGGCCTTC.

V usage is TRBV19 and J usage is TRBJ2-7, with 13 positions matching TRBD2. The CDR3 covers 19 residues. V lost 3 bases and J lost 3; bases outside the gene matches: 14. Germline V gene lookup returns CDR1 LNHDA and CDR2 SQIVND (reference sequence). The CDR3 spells CASSMKGRGLAGAIYEQYF. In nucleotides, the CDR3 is TGTGCCAGTAGTATGAAAGGGAGAGGACTAGCGGGGGCCATCTACGAGCAGTACTTC.

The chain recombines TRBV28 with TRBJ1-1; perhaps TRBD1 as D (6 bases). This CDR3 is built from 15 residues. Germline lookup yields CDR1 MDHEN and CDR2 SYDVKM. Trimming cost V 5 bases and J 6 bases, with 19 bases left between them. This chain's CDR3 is CASSLSRGRVSEAFF. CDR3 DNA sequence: TGTGCCAGCAGTCTATCCAGGGGTCGCGTTTCTGAAGCTTTCTTT.

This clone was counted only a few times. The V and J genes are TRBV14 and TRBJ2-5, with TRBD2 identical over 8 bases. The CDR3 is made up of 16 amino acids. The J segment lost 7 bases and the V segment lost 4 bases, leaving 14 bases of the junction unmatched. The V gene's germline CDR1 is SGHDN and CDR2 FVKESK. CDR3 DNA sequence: TGTGCCAGCAGCCTCCACCCGTTGGGGACTAGTGCGACCCAGTACTTC. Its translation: CASSLHPLGTSATQYF.

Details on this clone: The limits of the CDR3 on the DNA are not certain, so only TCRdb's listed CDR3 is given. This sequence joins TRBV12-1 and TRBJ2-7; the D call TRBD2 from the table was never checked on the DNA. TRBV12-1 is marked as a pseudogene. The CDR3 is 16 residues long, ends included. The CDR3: CASSFRFASGTYEQYF.

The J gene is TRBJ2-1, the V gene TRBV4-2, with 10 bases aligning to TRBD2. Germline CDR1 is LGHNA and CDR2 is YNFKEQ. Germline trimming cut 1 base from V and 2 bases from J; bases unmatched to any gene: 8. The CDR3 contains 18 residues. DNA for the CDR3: TGTGCCAGCAGCCAAGGGTTGGCTAGCGGGGGTGCCTACAATGAGCAGTTCTTC. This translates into CASSQGLASGGAYNEQFF.

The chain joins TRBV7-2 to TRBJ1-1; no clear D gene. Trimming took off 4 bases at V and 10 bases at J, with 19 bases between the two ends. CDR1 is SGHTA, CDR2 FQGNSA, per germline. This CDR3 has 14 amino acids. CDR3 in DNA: TGTGCCAGCAGCTCCTATGGACGGGCTGAGGGAGCTTTCTTT. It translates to CASSSYGRAEGAFF.